Listed here are 28 T cell receptor beta chains from one sample, sequenced in a study of memory CD4+ T cells and cytomegalovirus serostatus. Single viable CD3+CD4+CD8-CD45RO+ cells were sorted as the memory CD4+ T cells. This table comes from immunoSEQ multiplex PCR, and its TCRdb copy is limited to in-frame clones, with some not included. This sample has 45,000 to 55,000 clones, with 70% to 80% found just once. The sequenced sample was memory CD4+ T cells from blood. The receptors originated from an adult in good health and CMV-seronegative.

The CDR3 DNA is TGTGCCAGCAGTTTAGTTACTCTGGGTCGCACAGATACGCAGTATTTT. Protein sequence: CASSLVTLGRTDTQYF. This chain uses TRBV27 with TRBJ2-3; no clear D gene. This CDR3 contains 16 residues. Germline values: CDR1 MNHEY, CDR2 SMNVEV (reference sequence). V was trimmed by 2 bases and J by 1 base, leaving 13 bases between them.

The V call is TRBV9, the J call TRBJ1-2, with D tentatively TRBD1 (6 bases). Germline CDR1 is SGDLS and CDR2 is YYNGEE. The CDR3 loop spans 15 amino acids. V was clipped by 6 bases and J by 4 bases, with 19 bases between them. The CDR3 region is CASTPTGGGSYGYTF. The CDR3 coding sequence is TGTGCCAGCACCCCCACGGGAGGGGGAAGCTATGGCTACACCTTC.

V and J are TRBV11-2 and TRBJ1-6; D not resolved. V was shortened by 0 bases and J by 7 bases, with 16 bases between the two germline ends. Germline V gives CDR1 SGHAT, CDR2 FQNNGV. The CDR3 totals 17 residues. The DNA for the CDR3 is TGTGCCAGCAGCTTAGAGTCGCGAGGGAGAAGGAATTCACCCCTCCACTTT. This gives the protein CASSLESRGRRNSPLHF.

CDR3 loop: CATSRDGKGNTEAFF. The CDR3 region has the DNA TGTGCCACCAGCAGAGATGGAAAGGGGAACACTGAAGCTTTCTTT. The chain uses TRBV15 and TRBJ1-1; D gene unclear. The CDR3 has 15 amino acids. V lost 0 bases and J lost 1, with 9 bases in between. Germline V gene sequence: CDR1 LNHNV, CDR2 YYDKDF (reference sequence).

The V call is TRBV7-3, the J call TRBJ2-7; D might be TRBD1 (5 bases). CDR1 is SGHTA and CDR2 is FQGTGA in the germline V gene. The V gene lost 0 bases and the J gene lost 6 bases, with 9 bases spanning the gap. The CDR3 runs 13 residues. CDR3 in DNA: TGTGCCAGCAGCTTAACGGGGCCGACCGAGCAGTACTTC. It is translated as CASSLTGPTEQYF. Full variable domain (missing parts from reference TRBV7-3 and TRBJ2-7): GAGVSQTPSNKVTEKGKYVELRCDPISGHTALYWYRQSLGQGPEFLIYFQGTGAADDSGLPNDRFFAVRPEGSVSTLKIQRTERGDSAVYLCASSLTGPTEQYFGPGTRLTVT.

The CDR3 loop is CASSFLSMRYQETQYF. In nucleotides, the CDR3 is TGTGCCAGCAGTTTCTTAAGCATGAGGTACCAAGAGACCCAGTACTTC. This sequence joins TRBV28 and TRBJ2-5; no firm D call. This CDR3 has 16 amino acids. The germline V and J ends were trimmed by 3 bases and 0 bases, with 14 bases remaining between them. From germline, CDR1 is MDHEN and CDR2 SYDVKM.

The DNA for the CDR3 is TGTGCCAGCGCCGATGGGACAAGGGGGTACGAGCAGTACTTC. Translating gives CASADGTRGYEQYF. The chain couples TRBV18 to TRBJ2-7; tentatively, D is TRBD1 (6 bases). V was clipped by 8 bases and J by 4 bases, with 18 bases between them. Germline V gives CDR1 KGHSH, CDR2 LQKENI. The CDR3 sequence is 14 residues long.

The chain joins TRBV4-3 to TRBJ1-1, with 7 bases identical to TRBD1. V gave up 1 base and J gave up 3 bases; unmatched junction bases: 5. The CDR3 totals 15 residues. The V gene's germline CDR1 is LGHNA and CDR2 YSLEER. The CDR3, as DNA: TGCGCCAGCAGCCAAGGTGGCAGGGGGGACACTGAAGCTTTCTTT. Translating it yields CASSQGGRGDTEAFF.

This chain links TRBV29-1 with TRBJ2-5, with D perhaps TRBD1 or TRBD2 (8 bases each). The CDR3 is made up of 16 amino acids. V lost 6 bases and J 2 bases, leaving 22 bases between the germline ends. The germline V gene has CDR1 SQVTM and CDR2 ANQGSEA. In DNA form, the CDR3 reads TGCAGCGTCCCCGGGGGGGACAGGTTTGGGCAAGAGACCCAGTACTTC. As protein: CSVPGGDRFGQETQYF.

The V call is TRBV27, the J call TRBJ1-2; TRBD1 agrees at 8 bases. With 5 bases clipped from V and 4 bases from J, the junction kept 12 bases outside the gene matches. The CDR3 spans 16 residues. In germline, CDR1 is MNHEY, CDR2 SMNVEV (reference sequence). The CDR3 coding sequence is TGTGCCAGCAGTCTCGACTCAGGGCAGGGGGCCTATGGCTACACCTTC. Protein: CASSLDSGQGAYGYTF.

This clone was observed a single time. A read error may produce the germline difference seen at one junction end. This chain connects TRBV7-7 to TRBJ2-5; D may be TRBD1 (7 bases). Germline CDR1 is SSHAT and CDR2 is FNYEAQ (reference sequence). The CDR3 has 14 amino acids. As DNA, the CDR3 is TGTGCTAGCAGTCAGAGGGGGCGGGGAGAGACCCAGTACTTC. Amino acids: CASSQRGRGETQYF.

The J gene is TRBJ1-1, the V gene TRBV19; TRBD1 might be the D (5 bases). There are 13 residues in the CDR3. Germline CDR1 LNHDA, CDR2 SQIVND (reference sequence). V was cut by 7 bases and J by 4 bases, with 13 bases left in between. As DNA, the CDR3 is TGTGCCAGTATCGGTAAGGGGAGCACTGAAGCTTTCTTT. The encoded protein is CASIGKGSTEAFF.

V and J are TRBV28 and TRBJ1-3; D is unresolved. This CDR3 is built from 13 residues. V gave up 3 bases and J gave up 3 bases, with 6 bases separating them. Germline assignment: CDR1 MDHEN and CDR2 SYDVKM. The CDR3 bases are TGTGCCAGCAGTTTGGACCTTGGAAACACCATATATTTT. The encoded protein is CASSLDLGNTIYF.

The chain couples TRBV4-3 to TRBJ2-7, with D possibly TRBD2 on 7 matching bases. The CDR3 loop spans 16 amino acids. V was cut by 0 bases and J by 3 bases, with 15 bases left in between. Germline assignment: CDR1 LGHNA and CDR2 YSLEER. CDR3 nucleotide sequence: TGCGCCAGCAGCCAAGAATCGAGGGAGGGGGGCTACGAGCAGTACTTC. This gives the protein CASSQESREGGYEQYF.

This clone rates as medium-sized. This rearrangement joins TRBV25-1 to TRBJ2-3, with TRBD1 identical over 10 bases. With 8 bases clipped from V and 2 bases from J, the junction kept 10 bases outside the gene matches. The CDR3 consists of 16 residues. The V gene's germline CDR1 is MGHDK and CDR2 SYGVNS. The CDR3: CASRSQTGGATDTQYF. The CDR3 DNA is TGTGCCAGCCGAAGTCAGACAGGGGGCGCCACAGATACGCAGTATTTT.

V gene TRBV11-2 combines with J gene TRBJ1-2; unclear D gene. V was shortened by 3 bases and J by 3 bases, with 17 bases between the two germline ends. The CDR3 covers 16 residues. The germline CDR1 and CDR2 sequences are SGHAT and FQNNGV. The CDR3 region has the DNA TGTGCCAGCAGCTTGGGAACAATTAGCGCTTACTATGGCTACACCTTC. It specifies CASSLGTISAYYGYTF.

The chain is built from TRBV11-3 and TRBJ2-2; D call uncertain. The germline CDR1 and CDR2 sequences are SGHNT and YENEEA. The CDR3 is 15 amino acids. The germline V and J ends were trimmed by 1 base and 1 base, with 7 bases remaining between them. Here the CDR3 DNA reads TGTGCCAGCAGCTTAGGCGTGGAGAACACCGGGGAGCTGTTTTTT. This sequence encodes CASSLGVENTGELFF.

This clone has only a few counts. The chain uses TRBV4-3 and TRBJ2-7; a weak D match, TRBD2 (5 bases). Germline CDR1 is LGHNA and CDR2 is YSLEER. The V and J ends lost 4 bases and 2 bases respectively, with 12 bases between them. The CDR3 covers 14 residues. The CDR3 DNA follows: TGCGCCAGCAGCCTTAGCCGGGGTCCCTACGAGCAGTACTTC. Residues: CASSLSRGPYEQYF.

This clone was counted only a few times. This chain links TRBV10-3 with TRBJ2-7; D tentatively fits TRBD1 or TRBD2 (5 bases each). V dropped 4 bases and J dropped 4 bases, with 17 bases sitting between them. CDR1 is ENHRY, CDR2 SYGVKD, per germline. The CDR3 extends over 15 amino acids. CDR3: CAISGDRPEEYEQYF. Here the CDR3 DNA reads TGTGCCATCAGTGGGGACCGCCCGGAGGAGTACGAGCAGTACTTC.

This clone showed up just a few times. The genes are TRBV4-2 and TRBJ1-6, with TRBD1 matching 7 bases. Trimming cost V 4 bases and J 8 bases; bases outside gene matches: 11. The CDR3 spans 16 residues. CDR1 LGHNA and CDR2 YNFKEQ come from the germline V gene. CDR3 loop: CASSPHKDRADSPLHF. The DNA for the CDR3 is TGTGCCAGCAGCCCCCACAAAGACAGGGCGGATTCACCCCTCCACTTT.

The J gene is TRBJ2-5, the V gene TRBV29-1, with TRBD1 matching 9 bases. The CDR3 covers 13 residues. Germline CDR1 and CDR2: SQVTM and ANQGSEA. With 7 bases clipped from V and 5 bases from J, the junction kept 8 bases outside the gene matches. CDR3 DNA sequence: TGCAGCGCCGAACAGGGGGCTGGGGAGACCCAGTACTTC. Protein: CSAEQGAGETQYF.

The chain joins TRBV28 to TRBJ2-5; TRBD1 agrees at 7 bases. Germline loops: CDR1 MDHEN, CDR2 SYDVKM. The ends lost 10 bases at V and 3 bases at J; junction bases unmatched: 17. The CDR3 consists of 16 residues. This CDR3 is CATSAVGRGLEETQYF. CDR3 bases: TGTGCCACCTCGGCGGTGGGCAGGGGGTTGGAAGAGACCCAGTACTTC.

The chain uses TRBV6-1 and TRBJ1-1, with D unclear. Between the trimmed V and J ends, which lost 6 bases and 8 bases, there was a span of 10 bases. CDR3 size: 11 residues. Germline V gene sequence: CDR1 MNHNS, CDR2 SASEGT. The CDR3 region is CASRTYGEAFF. In nucleotides, the CDR3 is TGTGCCAGCAGGACCTACGGAGAAGCTTTCTTT.

The rearrangement uses TRBV19 and TRBJ1-4; no definite D call. Germline V gene sequence: CDR1 LNHDA, CDR2 SQIVND (reference sequence). The CDR3 covers 16 residues. V was trimmed by 4 bases and J by 7 bases, leaving 19 bases between them. CDR3 sequence (DNA): TGTGCCAGTAGTAGAAGTTACGGGAGTCCTGGTGAAAAACTGTTTTTT. It codes for CASSRSYGSPGEKLFF.

About this clone: The CDR3 end shows no conserved phenylalanine or tryptophan, and so a read error is likely. CDR3 protein: CAWSVKASDYGYTV. The CDR3 DNA follows: TGTGCCTGGAGTGTCAAGGCCTCCGACTATGGCTACACCGTC. V is TRBV30 and J is TRBJ1-2; D gene ambiguous. The CDR3 totals 14 residues. Deletions cut 0 bases from V and 3 bases from J, with 11 bases between. Germline values: CDR1 GTSNPN, CDR2 SVGIG (reference sequence).

The rearrangement joins TRBV18 to TRBJ2-1, with D perhaps given as TRBD1 or TRBD2 (6 bases each). V was pared by 4 bases and J by 6 bases, with 13 bases between. Germline V gives CDR1 KGHSH, CDR2 LQKENI. The CDR3 has 14 amino acids. CDR3: CASSRGAVTNEQFF. The CDR3 DNA reads TGTGCCAGCTCACGGGGGGCAGTAACCAATGAGCAGTTCTTC. Combining the CDR3 with reference TRBV18 and TRBJ2-1 gives the whole variable domain NAGVMQNPRHLVRRRGQEARLRCSPMKGHSHVYWYRQLPEEGLKFMVYLQKENIIDESGMPKERFSAEFPKEGPSILRIQQVVRGDSAAYFCASSRGAVTNEQFFGPGTRLTVL.

This chain uses TRBV5-6 with TRBJ1-3, with TRBD1 matching over 8 bases. CDR1 and CDR2 (germline): SGHDT, YYEEEE. The ends lost 5 bases at V and 3 bases at J; junction bases unmatched: 7. The CDR3 spans 15 residues. The CDR3 DNA sequence: TGTGCCAGCAGAAGGGACAGGAGTCTTGGAAACACCATATATTTT. Its protein product is CASRRDRSLGNTIYF.

In its sample, this clone was seen a few times. Other DNA sequences in this sample translate to the same CDR3. V is TRBV7-2 and J is TRBJ1-2, with D tentatively TRBD1 (5 bases). CDR1 is SGHTA, CDR2 FQGNSA, per germline. Trimming removed 0 bases at V and 8 bases at J, with 7 bases between. The CDR3 consists of 12 residues. CDR3 amino acids: CASSLAGGGYTF. The CDR3, as DNA: TGTGCCAGCAGCTTAGCCGGGGGAGGCTACACCTTC.